One T cell receptor beta chain is described in this entry. No antigen is known for it. The sample is drawn from a study of Graves' ophthalmopathy and Graves' hyperthyroidism. RNA transcripts were the template, and TCR beta CDR3 regions were amplified from them. RT-PCR was first run with HTBI primers, then multiplex PCR in a second round. From the multiplex PCR reads, TCRdb called clonotypes with MiXCR, one entry per CDR3 protein. This table has about 380,000 distinct CDR3 sequences, roughly 14% appearing once. Germline values: CDR1 MDHEN, CDR2 SYDVKM. Between the trimmed V and J ends, which lost 7 bases and 7 bases, there was a span of 20 bases. The CDR3 covers 14 residues. Findings and caveats of the study: Appearing in blood as well were most expanded thyroid clonotypes above 0.001 frequency. The study's model predicted ophthalmopathy progression at 70.59% sensitivity and almost 75% specificity.

Included hyperthyroidism patients were aged 18 to 65 and newly diagnosed (under 2 months' duration). The diagnostic workup employed clinical symptoms, serum thyroxine, TRAb, thyroid ultrasound and orbital computed tomography. The receptor's source is a woman aged 18-30 years with stable Graves' hyperthyroidism. Sequenced material: peripheral blood. This chain connects TRBV28 to TRBJ2-7; D not resolved. CDR3 loop: CASNPGPTVREQYF. In nucleotides, the CDR3 is TGTGCCAGCAATCCGGGCCCAACGGTGCGAGAGCAGTACTTC.